The table lists the clone carrying this TCR beta chain with a few counts. At one end the junction does not follow the germline gene, possibly because of a read error. The CDR3 is made up of 14 amino acids. Germline V gene sequence: CDR1 MDHEN, CDR2 SYDVKM. The data derive from a study of identical twins. TCRdb processed the 5' RACE reads anew with MiXCR; each CDR3 protein has one entry. Here the sample spans 200,000 to 250,000 distinct CDR3 sequences, 7.5% being singletons. The data also belong to a second study, concerning yellow fever vaccine responses in identical twins.

The rearrangement uses TRBV28 and TRBJ2-4; 10 nucleotides align to TRBD2. Material: memory (CD45RO+) T cells sorted from blood. The clonotype was recovered from a young woman in good health. The CDR3 sequence: CASSPPRLAGAPNF. DNA of the CDR3: TGTGCCAGCAGTCCCCCGCGACTAGCGGGTGCACCGAACTTC.